Each of the 22 T cell receptor beta chains below was sequenced from the same sample in a study of cytomegalovirus exposure and HLA in healthy donors. The method was immunoSEQ multiplex PCR; TCRdb's version includes in-frame clones alone and lacks a portion of them. The table includes under 200,000 clones, roughly nine tenths detected once. What was sequenced was PBMCs. All receptors come from a woman in her 30s in good health and CMV-seronegative.

This clone was found once. This chain uses TRBV27 with TRBJ2-1; D is ambiguous. Trimming removed 6 bases from V and 8 bases from J, with 8 bases in between. Per germline, CDR1 MNHEY and CDR2 SMNVEV (reference sequence). The length of the CDR3 is 11 residues. The CDR3 nucleotides are TGTGCCAGCAGAGCCGTCTATGAGCAGTTCTTC. This translates into CASRAVYEQFF.

The chain combines TRBV5-1 with TRBJ2-1, with TRBD1 matching 8 bases. The germline CDR1 and CDR2 sequences are SGHRS and YFSETQ. The CDR3 spans 14 residues. V shed 4 bases, J shed 6 bases, and the junction held 6 bases outside the gene matches. The CDR3 DNA is TGCGCCAGCAGCCCACCGGGACAGGTCAATGAGCAGTTCTTC. It is translated as CASSPPGQVNEQFF.

J is TRBJ2-3 and V is TRBV10-3; D call uncertain. The CDR3 covers 14 residues. The V end lost 6 bases, the J end lost 0 bases, and 10 bases lay between the germline ends. The V gene's germline CDR1 is ENHRY and CDR2 SYGVKD. The CDR3 spells CAISPSSSTDTQYF. Here the CDR3 DNA reads TGTGCCATCAGCCCTTCCTCTAGCACAGATACGCAGTATTTT.

This clone was detected a few times. The chain joins TRBV18 to TRBJ1-1; a weak D match, TRBD1 (5 bases). The germline V gene has CDR1 KGHSH and CDR2 LQKENI. Trimming stripped 1 base from V and 1 base from J, with 13 bases between. CDR3 length equals 16 residues. The CDR3 DNA is TGTGCCAGCTCACCACTCTCGGGGGTGGGGAACACTGAAGCTTTCTTT. It codes for CASSPLSGVGNTEAFF.

This clone has a handful of counts. This rearrangement joins TRBV4-3 to TRBJ2-7; no firm D call. The V end was cut by 0 bases, the J end by 4 bases, with 10 bases between. The CDR3 has 14 residues. The germline V gene encodes CDR1 LGHNA and CDR2 YSLEER. The CDR3 loop is CASSQDLGRYEQYF. The CDR3 DNA follows: TGCGCCAGCAGCCAAGATCTGGGCCGTTACGAGCAGTACTTC.

The chain recombines TRBV5-4 with TRBJ2-5; TRBD2 matches at 9 bases. V gave up 2 bases and J gave up 3 bases; unmatched junction bases: 11. In germline, CDR1 is SGHNT, CDR2 YYREEE (reference sequence). This CDR3 is built from 17 residues. DNA of the CDR3: TGTGCCAGCAGCTTTCAAATCGTGACTAGCGGAGAAGAGACCCAGTACTTC. This encodes CASSFQIVTSGEETQYF.

This chain links TRBV27 with TRBJ2-2; possibly TRBD1 for D (5 bases). Germline V CDR1 and CDR2: MNHEY, SMNVEV (reference sequence). The CDR3 is 15 amino acids. The V gene lost 3 bases and the J gene lost 4 bases, with 12 bases spanning the gap. The CDR3 coding sequence is TGTGCCAGCAGTTTTTATCAGGGTGGCACCGGGGAGCTGTTTTTT. Translation gives CASSFYQGGTGELFF.

The rearrangement joins TRBV16 to TRBJ1-4, with a weak D call TRBD1 (6 bases). V lost 2 bases and J 7 bases, leaving 14 bases between the germline ends. The CDR3 extends over 15 amino acids. CDR1 and CDR2 (germline): KGHSY, FQNENV. CDR3 DNA sequence: TGTGCCAGCAGCCAAGGCGGGGGCGGAGGTGAAAAACTGTTTTTT. Translation: CASSQGGGGGEKLFF.

The chain uses TRBV7-9 and TRBJ2-5; TRBD1 is a possible D gene (6 bases). Trimming took off 1 base at V and 4 bases at J, with 10 bases between the two ends. CDR3 length: 14 amino acids. CDR1 and CDR2 (germline): SEHNR, FQNEAQ (reference sequence). The CDR3 sequence: CASSLVTGRETQYF. The CDR3 region has the DNA TGTGCCAGCAGCTTAGTAACAGGGCGAGAGACCCAGTACTTC.

The chain recombines TRBV6-5 with TRBJ2-1, with TRBD2 matching 14 bases. V was pared by 5 bases and J by 15 bases, with 6 bases of the junction left unmatched. Germline CDR1 MNHEY, CDR2 SVGAGI. The CDR3 covers 13 residues. As DNA, the CDR3 is TGTGCCAGCAGTACGGGACTAGCGGGAGTTCTGTTCTTC. This sequence encodes CASSTGLAGVLFF.

The chain joins TRBV5-6 to TRBJ1-1; D perhaps matches TRBD1 (6 bases). V was cut by 3 bases and J by 6 bases, with 18 bases left in between. Per the germline V gene, CDR1 is SGHDT and CDR2 is YYEEEE. The CDR3 is made up of 15 amino acids. The CDR3 loop reads CASSSGTGLMAEAFF. The CDR3 nucleotides are TGTGCCAGCAGCTCGGGTACAGGGTTAATGGCTGAAGCTTTCTTT.

The rearrangement uses TRBV27 and TRBJ2-1; TRBD2 aligns across 8 bases. The junction had 4 bases not matched to a gene; V was cut back by 3 bases and J by 3 bases. From germline, CDR1 is MNHEY and CDR2 SMNVEV (reference sequence). The CDR3 is 15 amino acids. The CDR3 protein is CASSLREARYNEQFF. DNA for the CDR3: TGTGCCAGCAGTTTGCGGGAGGCACGCTACAATGAGCAGTTCTTC.

This clone was seen a few times. The chain carries TRBV28 and TRBJ1-4, with a weak D call TRBD1 (6 bases). Trimming stripped 1 base from V and 7 bases from J, with 13 bases between. The CDR3 is 15 amino acids. The V gene's germline CDR1 is MDHEN and CDR2 SYDVKM. CDR3 nucleotides: TGTGCCAGCAGTTTATCTGGGGGGCGCGTTGAAAAACTGTTTTTT. Its translation is CASSLSGGRVEKLFF.

This clone was detected only a few times. The genes are TRBV4-2 and TRBJ2-1; 11 bases match TRBD2. The CDR3 runs to 15 residues. Unmatched junction bases numbered 3, after V lost 0 bases and J lost 8 bases. The V gene's germline CDR1 is LGHNA and CDR2 YNFKEQ. The DNA for the CDR3 is TGTGCCAGCAGCCAAGACCCGGGACTAGCGGATGAGCAGTTCTTC. Amino acid sequence: CASSQDPGLADEQFF.

V gene TRBV5-1 combines with J gene TRBJ2-7, with 12 bases that match TRBD2. The V and J ends lost 1 base and 6 bases, in that order; junction bases with no gene match: 5. The CDR3 covers 15 residues. The germline V gene has CDR1 SGHRS and CDR2 YFSETQ. Written as DNA, the CDR3 is TGCGCCAGCAGCTTGTCTTCTAGCGGGGGGGCCGAGCAGTACTTC. It encodes CASSLSSSGGAEQYF.

The chain uses TRBV7-3 and TRBJ2-1; the D is unclear. The germline V gene encodes CDR1 SGHTA and CDR2 FQGTGA. The CDR3 covers 13 residues. Trimming removed 3 bases from V and 10 bases from J, with 13 bases in between. Here the CDR3 DNA reads TGTGCCAGCAGCTTGTCGTCCAACGGGGAGCAGTTCTTC. This sequence encodes CASSLSSNGEQFF.

This clone was observed a handful of times. The chain is built from TRBV2 and TRBJ1-2, with D perhaps matching TRBD1 (6 bases). CDR3 size: 13 residues. The V and J ends lost 4 bases and 2 bases respectively, with 8 bases between them. Germline-derived CDR1 and CDR2 are SNHLY and FYNNEI. The CDR3 protein is CASSGGQNYGYTF. In nucleotides, the CDR3 is TGTGCCAGCAGTGGAGGACAGAACTATGGCTACACCTTC.

The chain uses TRBV5-1 and TRBJ2-1; 14 bases map to TRBD2. The J segment lost 10 bases and the V segment lost 4 bases, leaving 19 bases of the junction unmatched. Germline CDR1 is SGHRS and CDR2 is YFSETQ. The CDR3 covers 19 residues. The CDR3 coding sequence is TGCGCCAGCAGCGAAGGACTAGCGGGAGGAAAACCTGTGCGGGAGGAGCAGTTCTTC. Translation gives CASSEGLAGGKPVREEQFF.

The chain carries TRBV27 and TRBJ1-5, with D possibly matching TRBD1 (5 bases). CDR1 and CDR2 (germline): MNHEY, SMNVEV (reference sequence). CDR3 length: 15 amino acids. Trimming shortened V by 6 bases and J by 4 bases, and 16 bases separated the two germline ends. DNA of the CDR3: TGTGCCAGCAGCCTTCGCGGGGACCGAAATCAGCCCCAGCATTTT. As protein: CASSLRGDRNQPQHF.

This chain joins TRBV28 and TRBJ1-4, with TRBD1 matching over 8 bases. Germline-derived CDR1 and CDR2 are MDHEN and SYDVKM. V trimming: 5 bases; J trimming: 8 bases; junction bases outside the gene matches: 10. The CDR3 runs 15 residues. This CDR3 reads CASSQRDRWGEKLFF. DNA of the CDR3: TGTGCCAGCAGTCAACGGGACAGGTGGGGCGAAAAACTGTTTTTT.

This clone was detected only once. The rearrangement joins TRBV27 to TRBJ2-2, with D possibly being TRBD2 (7 bases). CDR1 and CDR2 from the germline V gene are MNHEY and SMNVEV (reference sequence). V gave up 2 bases and J gave up 4 bases, with 17 bases separating them. CDR3 length equals 17 residues. The CDR3 protein is CASSLGARGGPTGELFF. The DNA of the CDR3 is TGTGCCAGCAGTTTAGGGGCGAGGGGGGGCCCCACCGGGGAGCTGTTTTTT.

This chain links TRBV7-2 with TRBJ1-5; D possibly corresponds to TRBD1 (6 bases). The CDR3 covers 14 residues. Trimming pared 4 bases from V and 0 bases from J, leaving 7 bases between. Per the germline V gene, CDR1 is SGHTA and CDR2 is FQGNSA. CDR3 coding DNA: TGTGCCAGCAGCTGGGACACTAGCAATCAGCCCCAGCATTTT. Its translation: CASSWDTSNQPQHF.